This T cell receptor (beta chain) was sequenced for a study of OX40 agonist ivuxolimab in advanced cancers. With regard to the full study: Ivuxolimab, which targeted the costimulatory receptor OX40 (CD134), was an agonistic, fully human IgG2 monoclonal antibody. Intravenous ivuxolimab was administered to patients every 2 weeks at six dose levels: 0.01, 0.1, 0.3, 1.5, 3 and 10 mg/kg. Of the roughly 52 dose-escalation patients, hepatocellular carcinoma was present in around 19, melanoma in around 15, renal cell carcinoma in 9 and head and neck cancer in 9. A male proportion of around 80% and a mean age of approximately 61 years, ranging from 23 to 79, were recorded for the dose-escalation cohort. Prior anti-PD-1, anti-PD-L1 or anti-CTLA-4 therapy was permitted, and checkpoint inhibitors had been received by less than 45% of dose-escalation patients. Partial responses were achieved by three dose-escalation patients, of whom one had hepatocellular carcinoma and two had cutaneous melanoma. The point of sequencing TCRbeta in the periphery was to test whether ivuxolimab changed TCR sequence diversity and drove clonal T-cell expansion. The monotherapy dose-escalation portion (N = 52 patients) of the phase I ivuxolimab trial is reported in the paper. What the research found in general, with its limitations: Low levels of normalized T-cell clonal expansion were also seen in some nonresponding patients. At doses from 0.1 to 3.0 mg/kg, clonal expansion was seen in both CD4+ and CD8+ blood T cells between baseline and week 6. After ivuxolimab, expanded clones were on average more numerous among CD8+ T cells than among CD4+ T cells. Partial responders in the 0.1-3.0 mg/kg groups had among the lowest normalized peripheral clonal expansion, especially among CD8+ T cells. Which antigens the clonally expanded peripheral T cells were specific for was not determined.

The trial excluded patients who had a history of autoimmune disease or who were on systemic immunosuppression. Peripheral blood for TCR sequencing was drawn from every dose cohort at baseline, at cycle 4 day 1 and at cycle 7 day 1. Samples came from an open-label, multicenter, first-in-human phase I dose-escalation trial of ivuxolimab. Adults with locally advanced or metastatic melanoma, renal cell carcinoma, hepatocellular carcinoma or head and neck squamous cell carcinoma were enrolled in the trial. CD4+ and CD8+ T cells were sorted separately from peripheral blood before TCR sequencing. Genomic DNA was isolated from the sorted cells so that the TCRbeta CDR3 region could be sequenced. The immunoSEQ Assay was used to sequence the TCRbeta CDR3 regions. Imported from immuneACCESS, the table was reduced by TCRdb to in-frame sequences with V and J called. These copies leave out some clones; in studies compared against another copy, an unresolved V gene accounts for under half, and the cause of the remainder is not known. The sample has some 51,000 clones on record, about 90% of them singletons. Together, the top ten hold roughly 12% of the sample.

About this clone: Its cognate antigen has yet to be identified. No base quality information exists; no much larger clone differs at one position.

The germline V gene supplies CDR1 SGDLS and CDR2 YYNGEE. The CDR3 runs 15 amino acids, cysteine and phenylalanine included. The only DNA kept is the CDR3, 45 bases in frame from the first base. The trim is 4 bases for V and 7 bases for J, with a gap of 18 bases between the germline ends. The sequence was obtained from an adult with an advanced solid tumor such as melanoma, head and neck, liver or kidney cancer. This specimen consisted of CD4+ or CD8+ T cells sorted from blood, obtained in a trial of the OX40 agonist ivuxolimab. The chain couples TRBV9 to TRBJ2-1, with the D segment possibly TRBD1 or TRBD2, each aligning over 5 bases. CDR3 region: CASSIGTMVGNEQFF. The sequenced DNA: TGTGCCAGCAGCATCGGGACCATGGTAGGTAATGAGCAGTTCTTC.